One sample yielded the 27 T cell receptor beta chains listed below, sequenced in a study of shared clonotypes between healthy human individuals (TCRdb year 2020). Libraries came from the immunoSEQ multiplex PCR assay. TCRdb obtained this table from immuneACCESS and retained in-frame rearrangements with V and J assigned. These tables miss some clones; where compared with another copy, unresolved V genes account for less than half of the shortfall, and the remainder is unexplained. Within this sample are about 1,900,000 clones, with approximately 94% of them counted one time only. The ten largest clones capture roughly 1% of the sample. For the CD8 naive samples, CD45RO-negative cells were positively selected for CCR7, yielding a CD45RA+CCR7+ population from which TemRA cells were excluded. The sequencing sample was made of naive CD8+ T cells sorted from blood. The sample's cell subset or site label is to be understood as: CD45RA+CCR7+. The receptors stem from a man between 18 and 29 years old in good health.

Details on this clone: Other nucleotide sequences in the sample specify the same CDR3. The chain has TRBV6-5 and TRBJ2-7; unclear D gene. Trimming stripped 4 bases from V and 3 bases from J, with 10 bases between. The germline CDR1 and CDR2 sequences are MNHEY and SVGAGI. The CDR3 is 13 residues long. The CDR3 coding sequence is TGTGCCAGCAGTTCGACGTCTGGCTACGAGCAGTACTTC. Its protein is CASSSTSGYEQYF.

Points on this clone: The sample carries other DNA sequences with the same CDR3. The chain recombines TRBV4-3 with TRBJ2-1, with 14 bases fitting TRBD2. The CDR3 has 15 amino acids. V lost 3 bases and J lost 5; bases outside the gene matches: 0. Germline CDR1 reads LGHNA; CDR2 reads YSLEER. CDR3 nucleotides: TGCGCCAGCAGCCAGGGACTAGCGGGAGACAATGAGCAGTTCTTC. Translating it yields CASSQGLAGDNEQFF.

The chain employs TRBV6-5 and TRBJ2-7; the D is unclear. Per germline, CDR1 MNHEY and CDR2 SVGAGI. V was cut by 5 bases and J by 2 bases, with 10 bases left in between. CDR3 length: 13 amino acids. The CDR3, as DNA: TGTGCCAGCAGTGAATATTCTACCTACGAGCAGTACTTC. Translating it yields CASSEYSTYEQYF.

The chain employs TRBV2 and TRBJ2-7; TRBD1 agrees at 11 bases. The CDR3 consists of 16 residues. Losses at the gene ends were 6 bases for V and 1 base for J; bases not matched to a gene: 8. The germline gives CDR1 SNHLY, CDR2 FYNNEI. CDR3 nucleotides: TGTGCCAGCAGCAAACCGGGACAGGGGGTATCCTACGAGCAGTACTTC. This translates into CASSKPGQGVSYEQYF.

This chain joins TRBV27 and TRBJ2-7, with a tentative D call TRBD2 (5 bases). Germline V lookup: CDR1 MNHEY, CDR2 SMNVEV (reference sequence). Deletions cut 4 bases from V and 6 bases from J, with 19 bases between. This CDR3 is 15 amino acids long. CDR3 sequence (DNA): TGTGCCAGCAGTTCCACGACTAAAGCCTCTTCCGAGCAGTACTTC. This encodes CASSSTTKASSEQYF.

V gene TRBV19 combines with J gene TRBJ1-1, with D tentatively TRBD1 (5 bases). The CDR3 extends over 15 amino acids. The V end was cut by 3 bases, the J end by 0 bases, with 11 bases between. The germline gives CDR1 LNHDA, CDR2 SQIVND (reference sequence). This CDR3 is CASSIGAGMNTEAFF. CDR3 DNA: TGTGCCAGTAGTATTGGAGCAGGGATGAACACTGAAGCTTTCTTT. Variable domain in full (rest from reference TRBV19 and TRBJ1-1): DGGITQSPKYLFRKEGQNVTLSCEQNLNHDAMYWYRQDPGQGLRLIYYSQIVNDFQKGDIAEGYSVSREKKESFPLTVTSAQKNPTAFYLCASSIGAGMNTEAFFGQGTRLTVV.

The V call is TRBV9, the J call TRBJ2-2, with D possibly TRBD2 on 5 matching bases. CDR1 SGDLS and CDR2 YYNGEE come from the germline V gene. V lost 0 bases to trimming and J lost 4 bases, with 10 bases between them. CDR3 length: 15 residues. The CDR3 loop reads CASSVELGSTGELFF. The CDR3 coding sequence is TGTGCCAGCAGCGTAGAACTAGGGTCCACCGGGGAGCTGTTTTTT.

This clone has only one observation. The rearrangement links TRBV5-6 to TRBJ2-1, with 9 bases fitting TRBD1. The germline CDR1 and CDR2 sequences are SGHDT and YYEEEE. The CDR3 has 17 residues. The J segment lost 1 base and the V segment lost 0 bases, leaving 5 bases of the junction unmatched. In DNA form, the CDR3 reads TGTGCCAGCAGCTTGGAGGCCGGGACAGGGTCCTACAATGAGCAGTTCTTC. This encodes CASSLEAGTGSYNEQFF.

The chain links TRBV2 to TRBJ1-1; D uncertain. The V end lost 7 bases, the J end lost 4 bases, and 16 bases lay between the germline ends. Germline V gene lookup returns CDR1 SNHLY and CDR2 FYNNEI. The length of the CDR3 is 14 residues. CDR3 in amino acids: CASTHWGVATEAFF. The CDR3 nucleotides are TGTGCCAGCACCCACTGGGGAGTCGCCACTGAAGCTTTCTTT.

V gene TRBV13 combines with J gene TRBJ1-2; D is unresolved. CDR1 is PRHDT and CDR2 is FYEKMQ in the germline V gene (reference sequence). Trimming removed 0 bases from V and 4 bases from J, with 9 bases in between. The CDR3 has 14 residues. CDR3 sequence reads: CASSLGLQSYGYTF. CDR3 coding DNA: TGTGCCAGCAGCTTAGGCCTACAGAGCTATGGCTACACCTTC.

The chain employs TRBV7-9 and TRBJ2-1; 8 bases map to TRBD2. CDR3 size: 13 residues. Per the germline V gene, CDR1 is SEHNR and CDR2 is FQNEAQ (reference sequence). V was clipped by 4 bases and J by 6 bases; unmatched bases: 2. CDR3 sequence reads: CASSSGLANEQFF. Here the CDR3 DNA reads TGTGCCAGCAGCTCCGGACTAGCCAATGAGCAGTTCTTC. The full variable domain, with the rest looked up from reference TRBV7-9 and TRBJ2-1, is DTGVSQNPRHKITKRGQNVTFRCDPISEHNRLYWYRQTLGQGPEFLTYFQNEAQLEKSRLLSDRFSAERPKGSFSTLEIQRTEQGDSAMYLCASSSGLANEQFFGPGTRLTVL.

CDR3 protein: CASSQPLSDRDAGEQFF. The CDR3 bases are TGCGCCAGCAGCCAACCGTTGTCGGACAGGGATGCCGGTGAGCAGTTCTTC. V usage is TRBV4-3 and J usage is TRBJ2-1; 8 bases match TRBD1. The CDR3 runs to 17 residues. Germline assignment: CDR1 LGHNA and CDR2 YSLEER. The trim removed 2 bases at V and 9 bases at J, leaving 15 bases unmatched.

This sequence joins TRBV7-9 and TRBJ1-1, with D perhaps matching TRBD1 (6 bases). The length of the CDR3 is 14 residues. Germline CDR1 and CDR2: SEHNR and FQNEAQ (reference sequence). The ends were cut back, 5 bases at V and 4 bases at J, with 14 bases in the middle. CDR3 nucleotide sequence: TGTGCCAGCAGCGTTCCAGGGGAAACCACTGAAGCTTTCTTT. Translating gives CASSVPGETTEAFF.

On this clone: One junction end disagrees with the germline gene, perhaps due to a read error. The gene calls are TRBV5-5 and TRBJ1-1; a possible D gene is TRBD1 (5 bases). This CDR3 contains 13 residues. The germline CDR1 and CDR2 sequences are SGHKS and YYEKEE (reference sequence). CDR3 residues: CASSLWGNAEAFF. CDR3 sequence (DNA): TGTGCCAGCAGCTTGTGGGGGAACGCTGAAGCTTTCTTT.

The gene calls are TRBV6-1 and TRBJ2-7, with D perhaps TRBD1 (6 bases). V was shortened by 3 bases and J by 0 bases, with 15 bases between the two germline ends. Germline assignment: CDR1 MNHNS and CDR2 SASEGT. The CDR3 spans 16 residues. The CDR3, as DNA: TGTGCCAGCAGTGACTTTCCCGGGACAAGCTCCTACGAGCAGTACTTC. Translating gives CASSDFPGTSSYEQYF.

For this clone: Sequence at one end of the junction differs from germline and may be a read error. CDR3 sequence: CASSDRDSHEQYF. The DNA of the CDR3 is TGCGCCAGCAGTGACAGGGACTCCCACGAGCAGTACTTC. J is TRBJ2-7 and V is TRBV10-2, with D possibly being TRBD2 (6 bases). Germline loops: CDR1 WSHSY, CDR2 SAAADI. This CDR3 is 13 amino acids long.

This rearrangement joins TRBV6-5 to TRBJ1-6; the D is unclear. CDR1 and CDR2 from the germline V gene are MNHEY and SVGAGI. Trimming took 3 bases from V and 10 from J, leaving 10 bases between them. The CDR3 consists of 13 residues. Written as DNA, the CDR3 is TGTGCCAGCAGTTATGGGGTGACATCACCCCTCCACTTT. Translating it yields CASSYGVTSPLHF.

A remark on this clone: Other DNA sequences in the same sample also yield this CDR3. The CDR3 DNA reads TGTGCCAGCAGCTTCGGGAGCTACGAGCAGTACTTC. It is translated as CASSFGSYEQYF. The genes are TRBV5-4 and TRBJ2-7; D might be TRBD2 (6 bases). CDR1 SGHNT and CDR2 YYREEE come from the germline V gene (reference sequence). The CDR3 is 12 amino acids. V dropped 2 bases and J dropped 3 bases, with 6 bases sitting between them.

This chain joins TRBV28 and TRBJ1-1; D remains unclear. The V and J ends lost 1 base and 2 bases respectively, with 5 bases between them. Germline V gene sequence: CDR1 MDHEN, CDR2 SYDVKM. This CDR3 spans 13 amino acids. This chain's CDR3 is CASSLFENTEAFF. CDR3 nucleotide sequence: TGTGCCAGCAGTTTATTCGAAAACACTGAAGCTTTCTTT.

The chain employs TRBV5-1 and TRBJ2-3, with a weak D call TRBD2 (7 bases). CDR1 and CDR2 (germline): SGHRS, YFSETQ. The CDR3 is 16 amino acids. Deletions cut 0 bases from V and 4 bases from J, with 15 bases between. CDR3 DNA: TGCGCCAGCAGCTTGGTCGCGGGGGCCCGTCCAGATACGCAGTATTTT. This encodes CASSLVAGARPDTQYF.

This chain links TRBV27 with TRBJ2-7, with 8 bases identical to TRBD1. CDR1 MNHEY and CDR2 SMNVEV come from the germline V gene (reference sequence). This CDR3 contains 15 residues. Losses at the gene ends were 5 bases for V and 5 bases for J; bases not matched to a gene: 11. DNA of the CDR3: TGTGCCAGCAGTCTATTAGGACAGGGTAATCACGAGCAGTACTTC. Protein: CASSLLGQGNHEQYF.

This chain links TRBV11-2 with TRBJ2-3; D is unresolved. Germline assignment: CDR1 SGHAT and CDR2 FQNNGV. V lost 3 bases and J lost 0, with 19 bases in between. This CDR3 has 18 residues. DNA for the CDR3: TGTGCCAGCAGCTTGAGCTTAGGATCGCCGACTAGCACAGATACGCAGTATTTT. Its protein product is CASSLSLGSPTSTDTQYF.

CDR3 sequence reads: CASSYGQGTLQYF. As DNA, the CDR3 is TGTGCCAGCAGTTACGGACAGGGGACCCTTCAGTACTTC. V and J are TRBV6-5 and TRBJ2-7; 9 nucleotides align to TRBD1. The J segment lost 10 bases and the V segment lost 2 bases, leaving 6 bases of the junction unmatched. The germline gives CDR1 MNHEY, CDR2 SVGAGI. This CDR3 is 13 amino acids long.

The chain has TRBV10-3 and TRBJ2-3; D is perhaps TRBD2 (5 bases). The V end lost 6 bases, the J end lost 5 bases, and 12 bases lay between the germline ends. This CDR3 spans 13 amino acids. CDR1 and CDR2 from the germline V gene are ENHRY and SYGVKD. The CDR3 here is CAISLDGGDTQYF. In DNA form, the CDR3 reads TGTGCCATCAGCCTTGACGGAGGAGATACGCAGTATTTT.

As for this clone: Within the sample, other DNA sequences also encode this same CDR3. J is TRBJ2-3 and V is TRBV28, with D possibly TRBD2 on 6 matching bases. Germline CDR1 is MDHEN and CDR2 is SYDVKM. Between the trimmed V and J ends, which lost 3 bases and 2 bases, there was a span of 12 bases. This CDR3 spans 15 amino acids. The CDR3 DNA reads TGTGCCAGCAGTTTCGAGGGAGGCCCCACAGATACGCAGTATTTT. The encoded protein is CASSFEGGPTDTQYF.

The chain uses TRBV10-1 and TRBJ1-2; no clear D gene. Germline values: CDR1 WNHNN, CDR2 SYGVQD (reference sequence). CDR3 length: 11 amino acids. The V gene lost 3 bases and the J gene lost 6 bases, with 5 bases spanning the gap. In nucleotides, the CDR3 is TGCGCCAGCAGTGACGGGGATGGCTACACCTTC. It is translated as CASSDGDGYTF.

The chain is built from TRBV7-9 and TRBJ1-2, with D unclear. V lost 5 bases, J lost 2 bases, and 9 bases lay in between. The CDR3 has 13 residues. CDR1 and CDR2 from the germline V gene are SEHNR and FQNEAQ (reference sequence). CDR3 residues: CASSPTLNYGYTF. The CDR3 DNA is TGTGCCAGCAGCCCGACTCTGAACTATGGCTACACCTTC.